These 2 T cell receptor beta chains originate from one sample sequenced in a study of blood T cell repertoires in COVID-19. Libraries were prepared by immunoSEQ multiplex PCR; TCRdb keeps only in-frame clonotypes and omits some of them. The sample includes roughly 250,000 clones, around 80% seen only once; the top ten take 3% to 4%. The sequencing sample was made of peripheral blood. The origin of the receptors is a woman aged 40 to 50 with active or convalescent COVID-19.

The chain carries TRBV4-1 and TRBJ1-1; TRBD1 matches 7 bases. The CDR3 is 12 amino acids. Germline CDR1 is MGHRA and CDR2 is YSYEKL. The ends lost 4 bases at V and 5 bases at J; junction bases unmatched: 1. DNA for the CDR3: TGCGCCAGCAGCCCCAGGGGGACTGAAGCTTTCTTT. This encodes CASSPRGTEAFF.

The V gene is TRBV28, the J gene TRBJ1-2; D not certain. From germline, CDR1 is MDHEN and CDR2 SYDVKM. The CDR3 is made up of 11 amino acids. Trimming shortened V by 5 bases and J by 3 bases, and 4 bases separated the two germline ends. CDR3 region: CASSVDYGYTF. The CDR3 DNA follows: TGTGCCAGCAGTGTCGACTATGGCTACACCTTC.